The TCR beta chain described here comes from a study of long-term antiretroviral therapy in people with HIV (dated 2022 in TCRdb). About the investigation overall: The earliest samples were collected approximately a decade before the 2015 WHO recommendation for immediate ART, a period when ART was typically delayed until CD4 counts fell. No cross-contamination during QIAcube processing turned up in test extractions that ran a monoclonal T-cell line alongside approximately 35 polyclonal samples. A retrospective serial study tested whether ART initiation and durable HIV suppression were associated with changes in peripheral blood TRB repertoire composition and diversity. A total of approximately 200 cryopreserved PBMC samples came from a few dozen adults with confirmed HIV infection and were collected serially over a mean of roughly six years (range 1-12). About 35% of the 30 participants with HIV were female.

Participants were included only if at least one PBMC sample before ART initiation and at least two post-ART samples were available. Treatment was received in the United States of America by all participants with HIV. Before DNA extraction, cryopreserved samples of about 0.9-11 million PBMC were thawed and then washed. At the time of the earliest PBMC sample, participants with HIV were aged between about 20 and 60 years. Each participant contributed PBMC samples from 1-4 timepoints before ART initiation and 2-8 timepoints after ART initiation, with a median of 7 samples. Serial HIV viral load, CD4+ T-cell count, ART history and demographic data were obtained for every participant. Genomic DNA was extracted from unsorted PBMC with a Qiagen kit on a QIAcube, with processing performed in batches of 12 samples. Study-level results and caveats: The samples span the years 2004 to 2017, and the ART regimens used at that time may not be as effective as current regimens. Expanded TRB clones identified before ART initiation dominated the repertoire across all time points, though the dominance fluctuated and decreased in many PLHIV after ART. Narrower CDR3 length ranges were observed in HIV repertoires than in controls, and an antigen-experienced repertoire with only a slight naive shift after ART was suggested by the network structure. Owing to limited PBMC availability, only the TCR beta chain was sequenced, without alpha chain pairing. Because pre-ART samples had limited cell numbers, profiling was done on unsorted PBMC rather than on sorted CD4+ and CD8+ T cells. Starting ART was linked to a significant rise in TRB diversity, yet even with long-term ART the diversity remained significantly lower than in transplant donor controls. Inferences about post-ART repertoire changes are limited because no data were available on ART adherence, viral resistance or therapy changes.

The immunoSEQ hsTCRB v3.0 assay was used at survey level resolution for TRB variable region sequencing. The targeted TRB sequencing depth was about 40,000-50,000 T-cell genomes per sample. An Illumina MiSeq with a v3 150-cycle kit was used to sequence the pooled TRB libraries. In the paper's pipeline: Repertoire analysis was performed in R inside a reproducible Nextflow workflow that covered QC, data transformation and analysis. Custom analyses were implemented in LymphoSeq2, an R package for AIRR-Seq data exploration. A handful of samples that yielded fewer than 5000 total TRB sequences were excluded, so that under 200 HIV repertoires were analyzed. Among the roughly 190 retained HIV repertoires, about 59 were collected before ART initiation and 120 to 140 were collected after ART initiation. Each repertoire was downsampled to 5000 TRB nucleotide sequences, and summary statistics were averaged across 100 downsampling iterations. Only TRB sequences with CDR3 regions of at least seven amino acids were retained for analysis. Two measures captured diversity: a Shannon entropy-derived clonality score and the Gini coefficient. In the repertoire networks, any two of the top 5000 CDR3 amino acid sequences were linked whenever the two sequences differed by an edit distance of one. Antigen specificity groups and MHC restriction were predicted for TRB CDR3 amino acid sequences with GLIPH2. To flag known CMV, EBV, HIV or tissue antigen associations, CDR3 amino acid sequences were matched against VDJdb and McPAS-TCR. Pre-ART, post-ART and control groups were compared with Wilcoxon signed-rank tests and Holm-Bonferroni correction. The immuneACCESS repertoire file appears here via TCRdb, limited to in-frame rearrangements. These files lack a portion of the clones; in checked studies, under half of the deficit traces to unresolved V genes, and the cause of the others is not known. That table is the source of V, J and clone size, and D and trimming were worked out from the DNA. The sample table shows over 30,000 clones, and around 79% are seen once. Of the sample, under 4% is held by the ten largest clones.

As to this clone: Its antigen remains unidentified. There are no base qualities to consult, and no much larger clone falls within one base.

In the germline V gene (reference sequence), CDR1 corresponds to MNHNY and CDR2 to SVGAGI. Compared with germline, V lacks 6 bases and J lacks 8 bases; bases without a gene match: 6. From cysteine to phenylalanine, the CDR3 is 13 amino acids long. Just the 39-base CDR3 DNA is kept, in frame starting at base 1. The V gene is TRBV6-6 and the J gene is TRBJ2-1; 8 bases in the junction line up with TRBD2. Specimen: unsorted PBMCs, collected 1.9 years after starting antiretroviral therapy. The source is a man aged 18 to 29 with HIV. At the DNA level, the sequence is TGTGCCAGCAGCTCGGGGGGGTGGGATGAGCAGTTCTTC. This encodes CASSSGGWDEQFF.